This T cell receptor beta chain was captured in a study of CD8 T cells in ankylosing spondylitis. The germline gives CDR1 KGHSH, CDR2 LQKENI. With 1 base removed from V and 2 bases from J, the gap between germline ends came to 7 bases. This CDR3 spans 14 amino acids. Each CDR3 protein gets one entry after TCRdb re-called the 5' RACE reads with MiXCR. The sample shows about 90,000 distinct CDR3 sequences, 25% to 35% of them seen only once. This clonotype was observed a few times. Material: blood, either unsorted or a sorted T cell fraction (not recorded which). This clonotype originated in a male donor with ankylosing spondylitis or in good health (not recorded which). The chain joins TRBV18 to TRBJ2-3; D ambiguous. CDR3 DNA sequence: TGTGCCAGCTCACCACGACCAGTCACAGATACGCAGTATTTT. This codes for CASSPRPVTDTQYF.